This is a list of T cell receptor beta chains from one sample in a study of control samples from healthy donors and cancer patients. TCRdb's copy holds only in-frame clones and misses some; the assay was immunoSEQ multiplex PCR. In the table there are roughly 92,000 clones, approximately 90% of which are singletons. Sequencing was carried out using blood. These TCRs come from a woman between 50 and 59 years old in good health. Both conserved end residues are part of each CDR3. The order of the fields is D gene, CDR3 length, V gene, J gene, clone size, CDR3 DNA, CDR3 protein. D genes are given only for firm matches. Clone size is not always given. Where it is, it says once, few, many or a class for expanded clones.

d_gene: .; len: 13; v_gene: TRBV6-4; j_gene: TRBJ1-5; abundance: once; CDR3nt: TGTGCCAGCAGTGTAGATAGCAATCAGCCCCAGCATTTT; CDR3aa: CASSVDSNQPQHF
d_gene: .; len: 13; v_gene: TRBV6-6; j_gene: TRBJ2-7; abundance: few; CDR3nt: TGTGCCAGCACGCACACCCTATATGCCGAGCAGTACTTC; CDR3aa: CASTHTLYAEQYF
d_gene: TRBD1; len: 14; v_gene: TRBV28; j_gene: TRBJ1-3; abundance: .; CDR3nt: TGTGCCACTTACAGGGGCAACTCTGGAAACACCATATATTTT; CDR3aa: CATYRGNSGNTIYF
d_gene: TRBD1; len: 17; v_gene: TRBV7-8; j_gene: TRBJ1-1; abundance: .; CDR3nt: TGTGCCAGCAGCCCGCCTATGGGACAGGGTGCGAGAACTGAAGCTTTCTTT; CDR3aa: CASSPPMGQGARTEAFF
d_gene: .; len: 14; v_gene: TRBV2; j_gene: TRBJ2-1; abundance: once; CDR3nt: TGTGCCAGCACCACGAGACAAGGGTACAATGAGCAGTTCTTC; CDR3aa: CASTTRQGYNEQFF
d_gene: TRBD2; len: 15; v_gene: TRBV15; j_gene: TRBJ2-7; abundance: .; CDR3nt: TGTGCCACCAGCAGAGGTCGTTCGGGGGGGCTCGAGCAGTACTTC; CDR3aa: CATSRGRSGGLEQYF
d_gene: .; len: 14; v_gene: TRBV11-3; j_gene: TRBJ1-6; abundance: .; CDR3nt: TGTGCCAGCAGCGGTGGACAGTATAATTCACCCCTCCACTTT; CDR3aa: CASSGGQYNSPLHF
d_gene: TRBD2; len: 17; v_gene: TRBV28; j_gene: TRBJ2-5; abundance: .; CDR3nt: TGTGCCAGCAGCGAAGCGGGATTGGGGGTGGGAAAAGAGACCCAGTACTTC; CDR3aa: CASSEAGLGVGKETQYF
d_gene: .; len: 15; v_gene: TRBV6-5; j_gene: TRBJ1-4; abundance: .; CDR3nt: TGTGCCAGCAAACGGATGGGGGCAACTAATGAAAAACTGTTTTTT; CDR3aa: CASKRMGATNEKLFF
d_gene: .; len: 18; v_gene: TRBV19; j_gene: TRBJ1-4; abundance: once; CDR3nt: TGTGCCAGTACCCAAACGGGAGGCTGGGGGACAACTAATGAAAAACTGTTTTTT; CDR3aa: CASTQTGGWGTTNEKLFF
d_gene: .; len: 17; v_gene: TRBV7-3; j_gene: TRBJ2-2; abundance: .; CDR3nt: TGTGCCAGCAGCTTAGTGGACCCAGGCCCGAACACCGGGGAGCTGTTTTTT; CDR3aa: CASSLVDPGPNTGELFF
d_gene: .; len: 15; v_gene: TRBV19; j_gene: TRBJ2-7; abundance: .; CDR3nt: TGTGCCAGTAGTATTTTGGTAGGGGATACCTACGAGCAGTACTTC; CDR3aa: CASSILVGDTYEQYF
d_gene: .; len: 15; v_gene: TRBV7-7; j_gene: TRBJ2-5; abundance: .; CDR3nt: TGTGCTAGCGCCTCCATCCTAGCGCCCACGGAGACCCAGTACTTC; CDR3aa: CASASILAPTETQYF
d_gene: .; len: 12; v_gene: TRBV7-9; j_gene: TRBJ2-7; abundance: few; CDR3nt: TGTGCCAGCAGCTTAGCCCCGTTGGAGCAGTACTTC; CDR3aa: CASSLAPLEQYF
d_gene: .; len: 14; v_gene: TRBV6-5; j_gene: TRBJ1-2; abundance: .; CDR3nt: TGTGCCAGCAGCCCCCCAGGGAAATACTATGGCTACACCTTC; CDR3aa: CASSPPGKYYGYTF
d_gene: TRBD1; len: 15; v_gene: TRBV10-1; j_gene: TRBJ1-2; abundance: few; CDR3nt: TGCGCCAGCAGTCACGGGACAGACAGTAACTATGGCTACACCTTC; CDR3aa: CASSHGTDSNYGYTF
d_gene: .; len: 19; v_gene: TRBV5-1; j_gene: TRBJ1-1; abundance: .; CDR3nt: TGCGCCAGCAGTTTCGGTTTGCGAGGGGGGACCCGGGTGAACACTGAAGCTTTCTTT; CDR3aa: CASSFGLRGGTRVNTEAFF
d_gene: .; len: 14; v_gene: TRBV5-6; j_gene: TRBJ1-2; abundance: .; CDR3nt: TGTGCCAGCAGCTTGATGCTAGGGGTCTATGGCTACACCTTC; CDR3aa: CASSLMLGVYGYTF
d_gene: .; len: 13; v_gene: TRBV10-1; j_gene: TRBJ2-1; abundance: .; CDR3nt: TGCGCCAGCCTCGGACAGAACTACAATGAGCAGTTCTTC; CDR3aa: CASLGQNYNEQFF
d_gene: TRBD2; len: 17; v_gene: TRBV5-1; j_gene: TRBJ2-5; abundance: once; CDR3nt: TGCGCCAGCAGCCTGGGAGGGGCCGGGCAGAACCAAGAGACCCAGTACTTC; CDR3aa: CASSLGGAGQNQETQYF
d_gene: .; len: 17; v_gene: TRBV5-6; j_gene: TRBJ1-1; abundance: .; CDR3nt: TGTGCCAGCAACCGAGGAGGGCGGACAGCCATGAACACTGAAGCTTTCTTT; CDR3aa: CASNRGGRTAMNTEAFF
d_gene: .; len: 15; v_gene: TRBV2; j_gene: TRBJ1-5; abundance: .; CDR3nt: TGTGCCAGCAGTGGGATCGACGGGAGCAATCAGCCCCAGCATTTT; CDR3aa: CASSGIDGSNQPQHF
d_gene: .; len: 16; v_gene: TRBV9; j_gene: TRBJ1-1; abundance: .; CDR3nt: TGTGCCAGCAGCCCTCGGGACGCAGGATTGAACACTGAAGCTTTCTTT; CDR3aa: CASSPRDAGLNTEAFF
d_gene: .; len: 17; v_gene: TRBV1; j_gene: TRBJ1-2; abundance: .; CDR3nt: TGCACCAGCAGCCCACCCTCCTCGACAGGGGTAAACTATGGCTACACCTTC; CDR3aa: CTSSPPSSTGVNYGYTF
d_gene: TRBD1; len: 16; v_gene: TRBV14; j_gene: TRBJ1-6; abundance: .; CDR3nt: TGTGCCAGCAGCCTCCCGGACAGGGGCCGGGATTCACCCCTCCACTTT; CDR3aa: CASSLPDRGRDSPLHF
d_gene: TRBD1; len: 15; v_gene: TRBV6-1; j_gene: TRBJ1-5; abundance: .; CDR3nt: TGTGCCAGCAGTGAAGATTCGGGACAGGGGCAGCCCCAGCATTTT; CDR3aa: CASSEDSGQGQPQHF
d_gene: .; len: 12; v_gene: TRBV6-2/TRBV6-3; j_gene: TRBJ1-2; abundance: .; CDR3nt: TGTGCCAGCAGTTACAGGTCCTATGGCTACACCTTC; CDR3aa: CASSYRSYGYTF
d_gene: .; len: 16; v_gene: TRBV5-1; j_gene: TRBJ2-7; abundance: .; CDR3nt: TGCGCCAGCAGCTTGAATCCCCAGGGATCCACCCACGAGCAGTACTTC; CDR3aa: CASSLNPQGSTHEQYF
d_gene: .; len: 15; v_gene: TRBV28; j_gene: TRBJ1-4; abundance: .; CDR3nt: TGTGCCAGCAGCCCCCTGCTAATGACTGGTGAAAAACTGTTTTTT; CDR3aa: CASSPLLMTGEKLFF
d_gene: .; len: 15; v_gene: TRBV7-2; j_gene: TRBJ1-4; abundance: .; CDR3nt: TGTGCCAGCAGCCCAGGACCATCAACTAATGAAAAACTGTTTTTT; CDR3aa: CASSPGPSTNEKLFF
d_gene: TRBD2; len: 15; v_gene: TRBV2; j_gene: TRBJ2-1; abundance: .; CDR3nt: TGTGCCAGCACCTGGGGTAGCGGGGTTTACAATGAGCAGTTCTTC; CDR3aa: CASTWGSGVYNEQFF
d_gene: .; len: 14; v_gene: TRBV7-3; j_gene: TRBJ2-5; abundance: .; CDR3nt: TGTGCCAGCAGCCCGGGACGCGCCTCGGGGGTCCAGTACTTC; CDR3aa: CASSPGRASGVQYF
d_gene: .; len: 15; v_gene: TRBV7-3; j_gene: TRBJ2-2; abundance: few; CDR3nt: TGTGCCAGCAGCCCTGGGGGCGGGCGGACCGGGGAGCTGTTTTTT; CDR3aa: CASSPGGGRTGELFF
d_gene: .; len: 16; v_gene: TRBV6-2/TRBV6-3; j_gene: TRBJ1-1; abundance: .; CDR3nt: TGTGCCAGCAGTTACCCGTTGGACGGACTGAACACTGAAGCTTTCTTT; CDR3aa: CASSYPLDGLNTEAFF
d_gene: .; len: 12; v_gene: TRBV10-1; j_gene: TRBJ1-6; abundance: once; CDR3nt: TGCGCCAGCAGGCAGCTTAATTCACCCCTCCACTTT; CDR3aa: CASRQLNSPLHF
d_gene: .; len: 13; v_gene: TRBV5-1; j_gene: TRBJ2-7; abundance: .; CDR3nt: TGCGCCAGCAGCTTAATCAGCAGCTACGAGCAGTACTTC; CDR3aa: CASSLISSYEQYF
d_gene: TRBD1; len: 18; v_gene: TRBV5-6; j_gene: TRBJ2-6; abundance: .; CDR3nt: TGTGCCAGCAGCTTTTACAGGGGGCAGGTTTCTGGGGCCAACGTCCTGACTTTC; CDR3aa: CASSFYRGQVSGANVLTF
d_gene: .; len: 15; v_gene: TRBV12-5; j_gene: TRBJ1-1; abundance: .; CDR3nt: TGTGCTAGTGGTTTGGGAGGGAACCTGAACACTGAAGCTTTCTTT; CDR3aa: CASGLGGNLNTEAFF
d_gene: TRBD1; len: 18; v_gene: TRBV4-2; j_gene: TRBJ1-2; abundance: .; CDR3nt: TGTGCCAGCAGCCAAGGCCGGGACAGGCGTACTACTAACTATGGCTACACCTTC; CDR3aa: CASSQGRDRRTTNYGYTF
d_gene: .; len: 15; v_gene: TRBV9; j_gene: TRBJ2-7; abundance: once; CDR3nt: TGTGCCAGCAGCGTAGGGGGATCTGGGAGCTACGAGCAGTACTTC; CDR3aa: CASSVGGSGSYEQYF
d_gene: .; len: 15; v_gene: TRBV16; j_gene: TRBJ1-5; abundance: .; CDR3nt: TGTGCCAGCAGCGACCGGGACGGGCCCAATCAGCCCCAGCATTTT; CDR3aa: CASSDRDGPNQPQHF
d_gene: .; len: 17; v_gene: TRBV5-1; j_gene: TRBJ1-1; abundance: .; CDR3nt: TGCGCCAGCAGCTACGACAGATCCCAGGCTCATAACACTGAAGCTTTCTTT; CDR3aa: CASSYDRSQAHNTEAFF
d_gene: .; len: 15; v_gene: TRBV6-2/TRBV6-3; j_gene: TRBJ1-5; abundance: .; CDR3nt: TGTGCCAGCAGTCAGGGGCGGATTAGCAATCAGCCCCAGCATTTT; CDR3aa: CASSQGRISNQPQHF
d_gene: .; len: 11; v_gene: TRBV2; j_gene: TRBJ1-2; abundance: .; CDR3nt: TGTGCCAGCAGGTCAGGGTATGGCTACACCTTC; CDR3aa: CASRSGYGYTF
d_gene: TRBD2; len: 14; v_gene: TRBV5-6; j_gene: TRBJ2-3; abundance: once; CDR3nt: TGTGCCAGCAGGTTGCGGGGGGCGATAGATACGCAGTATTTT; CDR3aa: CASRLRGAIDTQYF
d_gene: .; len: 14; v_gene: TRBV4-3; j_gene: TRBJ1-2; abundance: few; CDR3nt: TGCGCCAGCAGCCAAGCCCTTGGATACTATGGCTACACCTTC; CDR3aa: CASSQALGYYGYTF
d_gene: .; len: 15; v_gene: TRBV18; j_gene: TRBJ1-5; abundance: .; CDR3nt: TGTGCCAGCTCACCAGCAGGGGTTTACAATCAGCCCCAGCATTTT; CDR3aa: CASSPAGVYNQPQHF
d_gene: .; len: 16; v_gene: TRBV19; j_gene: TRBJ1-2; abundance: .; CDR3nt: TGTGCCAGTAATCAACATAGTCCGAATTTCAACTATGGCTACACCTTC; CDR3aa: CASNQHSPNFNYGYTF
d_gene: TRBD2; len: 16; v_gene: TRBV7-2; j_gene: TRBJ2-1; abundance: .; CDR3nt: TGTGCCAGCAGCTTAGGTAGCGGGAAGTCCTACAATGAGCAGTTCTTC; CDR3aa: CASSLGSGKSYNEQFF
d_gene: .; len: 15; v_gene: TRBV11-3; j_gene: TRBJ2-2; abundance: .; CDR3nt: TGTGCCAGCAGCTTTAAGGGGTTGGGGACCGGGGAGCTGTTTTTT; CDR3aa: CASSFKGLGTGELFF
d_gene: .; len: 14; v_gene: TRBV6-5; j_gene: TRBJ2-7; abundance: once; CDR3nt: TGTGCCAGCAGTTACGGGCAACTGAATTACGAGCAGTACTTC; CDR3aa: CASSYGQLNYEQYF
d_gene: TRBD1; len: 15; v_gene: TRBV28; j_gene: TRBJ1-2; abundance: .; CDR3nt: TGTGCCAGCAGCCCCCCCACAGGGGCTGGCTATGGCTACACCTTC; CDR3aa: CASSPPTGAGYGYTF
d_gene: .; len: 18; v_gene: TRBV7-2; j_gene: TRBJ1-6; abundance: .; CDR3nt: TGTGCCAGCAGCACCCCCCCTGGGTTCGGCTCCTATAATTCACCCCTCCACTTT; CDR3aa: CASSTPPGFGSYNSPLHF
d_gene: .; len: 13; v_gene: TRBV11-3; j_gene: TRBJ2-5; abundance: .; CDR3nt: TGTGCCAGCAGCCCTCCGGGGGTCGAGACCCAGTACTTC; CDR3aa: CASSPPGVETQYF